This T cell receptor beta chain originates from a study of cytomegalovirus exposure and HLA in healthy donors. The wider study: The 120 or so validation repertoires, a later analysis reported, used the same platform as the approximately 650 first-cohort repertoires.

Trimming pared 6 bases from V and 2 bases from J, leaving 9 bases between. Germline V gene sequence: CDR1 MNHNS, CDR2 SASEGT. CDR3 length equals 13 residues. Profiled with immunoSEQ multiplex PCR; TCRdb holds only in-frame clones, not every one. This table has some 130,000 clones, approximately 84% appearing once. The sequencing sample was made of PBMCs. This sequence originates from a man aged 30 to 45 in good health and CMV-seropositive. The chain uses TRBV6-1 and TRBJ2-3, with a tentative D call TRBD1 (5 bases). The chain's CDR3 is CASSFRVTDTQYF. The CDR3 DNA sequence: TGTGCCAGCAGCTTCAGGGTCACAGATACGCAGTATTTT.